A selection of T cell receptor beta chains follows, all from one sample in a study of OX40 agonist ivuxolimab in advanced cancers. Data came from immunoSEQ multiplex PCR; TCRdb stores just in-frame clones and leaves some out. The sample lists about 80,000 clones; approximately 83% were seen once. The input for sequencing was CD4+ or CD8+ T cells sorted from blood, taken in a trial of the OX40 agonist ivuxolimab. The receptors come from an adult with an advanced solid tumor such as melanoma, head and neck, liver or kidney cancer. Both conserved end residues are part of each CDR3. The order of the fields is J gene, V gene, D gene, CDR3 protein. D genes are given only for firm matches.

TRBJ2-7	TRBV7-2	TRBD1	CASSPQGAGEQYF
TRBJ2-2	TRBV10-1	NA	CASRPGRGTGELFF
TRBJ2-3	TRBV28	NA	CASSLTGGTDTQYF
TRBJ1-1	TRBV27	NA	CASSSWTTRTEAFF
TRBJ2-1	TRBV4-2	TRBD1	CASSQDGTENNEQFF
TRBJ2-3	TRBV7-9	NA	CASSFGLGTETQYF
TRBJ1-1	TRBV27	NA	CASSFSGAVEAFF
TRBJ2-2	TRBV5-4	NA	CASSLGGRGDTGELFF
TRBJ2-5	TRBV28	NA	CASSGQSMTQYF
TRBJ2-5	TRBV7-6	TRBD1	CASSFDRVETQYF
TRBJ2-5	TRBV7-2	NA	CASSLDLGQETQYF
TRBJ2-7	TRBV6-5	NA	CASSSGGEQYF
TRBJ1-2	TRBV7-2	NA	CASSPTVNYGYTF
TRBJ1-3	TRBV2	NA	CASSALSGNTIYF
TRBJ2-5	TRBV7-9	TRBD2	CASSSGTAQETQYF
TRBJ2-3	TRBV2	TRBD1	CASIRQGGDTQYF
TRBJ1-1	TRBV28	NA	CASSPPLRGPTEAFF
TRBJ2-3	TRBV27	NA	CASSFLQDTDTQYF